The TCR beta chain described here comes from a study of blood T cell repertoires in COVID-19. This clone was observed once. Other DNA sequences from this sample encode an identical CDR3 as well. J gave up 2 bases and V 6 bases, and 5 bases lay outside the gene matches. This CDR3 is built from 14 residues. Germline V gene lookup returns CDR1 MDHEN and CDR2 SYDVKM. Repertoires were generated with immunoSEQ multiplex PCR, while TCRdb's copy carries only in-frame clones and drops some. The sample consists of about 330,000 clones, approximately 88% of them appearing once. The clonotype comes from a young man who had recovered from COVID-19. The chain carries TRBV28 and TRBJ2-7; 9 bases align to TRBD1. The sequenced sample was PBMCs or T cells enriched from blood (not recorded which). The CDR3 reads CASSLTGGTYEQYF. The CDR3, as DNA: TGTGCCAGCAGCCTGACAGGGGGAACCTACGAGCAGTACTTC.